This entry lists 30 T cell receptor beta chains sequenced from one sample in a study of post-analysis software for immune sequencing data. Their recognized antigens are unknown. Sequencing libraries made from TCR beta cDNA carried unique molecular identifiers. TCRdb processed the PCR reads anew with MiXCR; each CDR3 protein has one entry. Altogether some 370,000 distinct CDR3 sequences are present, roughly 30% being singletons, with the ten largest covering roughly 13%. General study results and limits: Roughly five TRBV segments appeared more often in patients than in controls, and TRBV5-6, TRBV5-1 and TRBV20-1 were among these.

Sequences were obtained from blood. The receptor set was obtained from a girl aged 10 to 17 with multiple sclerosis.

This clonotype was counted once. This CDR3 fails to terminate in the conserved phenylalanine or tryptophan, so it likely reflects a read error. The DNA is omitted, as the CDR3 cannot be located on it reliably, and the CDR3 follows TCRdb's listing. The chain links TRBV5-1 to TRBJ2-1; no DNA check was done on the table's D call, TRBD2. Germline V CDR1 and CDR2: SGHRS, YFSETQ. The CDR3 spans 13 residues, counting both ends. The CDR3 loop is CASSLTSGGLGFC.

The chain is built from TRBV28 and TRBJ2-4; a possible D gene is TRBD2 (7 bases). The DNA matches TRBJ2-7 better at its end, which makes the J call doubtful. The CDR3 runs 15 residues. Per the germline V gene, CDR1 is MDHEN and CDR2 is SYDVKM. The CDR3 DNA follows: TGTGCCAGCCAAACGGGGGCTAGCGGCACCTACGAGCAGTACTTC. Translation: CASQTGASGTYEQYF.

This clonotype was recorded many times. CDR3 loop: CSVGGETQYF. CDR3 nucleotides: TGCAGCGTTGGAGGAGAGACCCAGTACTTC. This chain uses TRBV29-1 with TRBJ2-5; the D is unclear. The CDR3 is 10 amino acids. The germline V gene has CDR1 SQVTM and CDR2 ANQGSEA. The V gene lost 4 bases and the J gene lost 4 bases, with 4 bases spanning the gap.

The chain's CDR3 is CASSTGTGRYEQYF. Written as DNA, the CDR3 is TGCGCCAGTAGCACCGGGACAGGACGCTACGAGCAGTACTTC. The chain employs TRBV5-1 and TRBJ2-7; 8 positions agree with TRBD1. Trimming removed 8 bases from V and 3 bases from J; junction bases left unmatched: 10. Germline CDR1 is SGHRS and CDR2 is YFSETQ. This CDR3 is built from 14 residues.

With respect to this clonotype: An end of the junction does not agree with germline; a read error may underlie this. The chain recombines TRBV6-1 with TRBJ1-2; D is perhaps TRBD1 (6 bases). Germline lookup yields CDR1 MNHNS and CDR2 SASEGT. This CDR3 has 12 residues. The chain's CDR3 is CTSQGLGYGYTF. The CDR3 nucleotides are TGTACCAGCCAGGGGTTAGGCTATGGCTACACCTTC.

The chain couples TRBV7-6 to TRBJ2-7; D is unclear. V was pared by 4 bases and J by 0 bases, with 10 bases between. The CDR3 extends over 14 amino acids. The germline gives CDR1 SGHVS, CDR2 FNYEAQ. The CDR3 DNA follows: TGTGCCAGCAGCTCGATACCTTTCTCCTACGAGCAGTACTTC. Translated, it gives CASSSIPFSYEQYF.

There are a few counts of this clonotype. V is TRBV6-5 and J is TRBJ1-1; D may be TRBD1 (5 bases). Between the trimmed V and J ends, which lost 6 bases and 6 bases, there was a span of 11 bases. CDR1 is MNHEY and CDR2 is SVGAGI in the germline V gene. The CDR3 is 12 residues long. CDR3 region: CASSVGGAEAFF. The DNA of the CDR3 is TGTGCCAGCAGCGTCGGGGGGGCTGAAGCTTTCTTT.

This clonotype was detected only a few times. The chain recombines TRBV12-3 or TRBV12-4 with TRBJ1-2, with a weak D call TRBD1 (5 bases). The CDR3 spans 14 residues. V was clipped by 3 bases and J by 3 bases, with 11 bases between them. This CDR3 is CASSFSRAHYGYTF. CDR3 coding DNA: TGTGCCAGCAGTTTCAGCAGGGCCCACTATGGCTACACCTTC.

Written as DNA, the CDR3 is TGTGCCAGCAGTGTTCCGGGACAGGGCGATTACAATGAGCAGTTCTTC. Protein product: CASSVPGQGDYNEQFF. The chain combines TRBV6-1 with TRBJ2-1, with 9 bases lining up with TRBD1. CDR1 is MNHNS, CDR2 SASEGT, per germline. This CDR3 is 16 amino acids long. Unmatched junction bases numbered 8, after V lost 4 bases and J lost 4 bases.

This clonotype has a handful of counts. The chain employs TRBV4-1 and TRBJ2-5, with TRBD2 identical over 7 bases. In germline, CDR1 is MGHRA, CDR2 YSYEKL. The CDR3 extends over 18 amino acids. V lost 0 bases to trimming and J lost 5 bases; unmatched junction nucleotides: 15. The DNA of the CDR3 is TGCGCCAGCAGCCAAGATGCAGTAGTAGCGGGTGGAGGGGAGACCCAGTACTTC. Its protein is CASSQDAVVAGGGETQYF.

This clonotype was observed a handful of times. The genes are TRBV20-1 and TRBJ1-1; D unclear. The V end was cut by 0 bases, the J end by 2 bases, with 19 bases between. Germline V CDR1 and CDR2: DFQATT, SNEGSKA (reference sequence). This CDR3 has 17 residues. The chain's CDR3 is CSARDSKRGLKNTEAFF. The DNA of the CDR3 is TGCAGTGCTAGAGATAGTAAGAGAGGACTCAAAAACACTGAAGCTTTCTTT.

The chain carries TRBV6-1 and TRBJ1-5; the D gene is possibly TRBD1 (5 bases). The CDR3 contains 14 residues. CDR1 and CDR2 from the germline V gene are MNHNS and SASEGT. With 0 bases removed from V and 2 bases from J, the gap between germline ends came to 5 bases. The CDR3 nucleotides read TGTGCCAGCAGTGAAGCAGGGGGCAATCAGCCCCAGCATTTT. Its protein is CASSEAGGNQPQHF.

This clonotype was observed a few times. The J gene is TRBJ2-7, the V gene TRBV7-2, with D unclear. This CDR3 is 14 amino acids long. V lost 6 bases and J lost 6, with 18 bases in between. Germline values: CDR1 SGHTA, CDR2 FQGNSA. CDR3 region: CASSSGPTLIEQYF. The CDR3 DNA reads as TGTGCCAGCAGTTCCGGGCCCACTTTGATCGAGCAGTACTTC.

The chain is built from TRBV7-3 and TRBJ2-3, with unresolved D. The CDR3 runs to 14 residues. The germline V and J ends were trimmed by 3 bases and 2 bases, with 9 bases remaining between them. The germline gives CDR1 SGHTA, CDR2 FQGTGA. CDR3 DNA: TGTGCCAGCAGCTTTCTCTCATCCACAGATACGCAGTATTTT. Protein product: CASSFLSSTDTQYF. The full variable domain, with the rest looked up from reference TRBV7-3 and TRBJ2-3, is GAGVSQTPSNKVTEKGKYVELRCDPISGHTALYWYRQSLGQGPEFLIYFQGTGAADDSGLPNDRFFAVRPEGSVSTLKIQRTERGDSAVYLCASSFLSSTDTQYFGPGTRLTVL.

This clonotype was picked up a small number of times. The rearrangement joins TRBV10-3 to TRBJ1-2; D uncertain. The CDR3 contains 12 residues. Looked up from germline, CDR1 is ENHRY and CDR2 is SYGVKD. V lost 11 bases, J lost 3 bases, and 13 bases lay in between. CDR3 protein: CAVSGFHYGYTF. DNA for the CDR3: TGTGCCGTATCGGGGTTTCACTATGGCTACACCTTC.

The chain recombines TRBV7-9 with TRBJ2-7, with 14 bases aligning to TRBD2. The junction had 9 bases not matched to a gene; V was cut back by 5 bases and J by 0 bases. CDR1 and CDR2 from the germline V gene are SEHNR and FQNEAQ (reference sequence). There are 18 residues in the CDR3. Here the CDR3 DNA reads TGTGCCAGCAGCAATACCGGGACTAGCGGGGGCCTCTCCTACGAGCAGTACTTC. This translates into CASSNTGTSGGLSYEQYF.

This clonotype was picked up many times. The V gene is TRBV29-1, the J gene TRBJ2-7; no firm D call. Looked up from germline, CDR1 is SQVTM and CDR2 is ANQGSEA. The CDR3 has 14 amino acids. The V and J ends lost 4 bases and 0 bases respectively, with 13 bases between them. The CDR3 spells CSVVEGPSSYEQYF. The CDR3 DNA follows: TGCAGCGTTGTTGAAGGCCCCAGCTCCTACGAGCAGTACTTC.

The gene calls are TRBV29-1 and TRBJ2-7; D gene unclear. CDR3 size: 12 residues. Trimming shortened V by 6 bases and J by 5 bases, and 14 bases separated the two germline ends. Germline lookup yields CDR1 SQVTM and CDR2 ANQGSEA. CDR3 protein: CSVSVSANEQYF. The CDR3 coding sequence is TGCAGCGTGAGCGTGAGTGCCAACGAGCAGTACTTC.

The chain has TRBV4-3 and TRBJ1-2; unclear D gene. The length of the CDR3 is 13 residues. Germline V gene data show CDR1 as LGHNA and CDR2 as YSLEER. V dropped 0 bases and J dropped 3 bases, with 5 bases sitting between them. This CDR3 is CASSQERDYGYTF. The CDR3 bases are TGCGCCAGCAGCCAAGAACGGGACTATGGCTACACCTTC.

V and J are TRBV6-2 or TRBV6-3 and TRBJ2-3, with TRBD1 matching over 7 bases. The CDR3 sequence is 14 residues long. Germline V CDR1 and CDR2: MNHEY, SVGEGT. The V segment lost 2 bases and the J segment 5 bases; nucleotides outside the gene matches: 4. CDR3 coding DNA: TGTGCCAGCAGTTACAACAGGGGAAGAGATACGCAGTATTTT. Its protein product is CASSYNRGRDTQYF.

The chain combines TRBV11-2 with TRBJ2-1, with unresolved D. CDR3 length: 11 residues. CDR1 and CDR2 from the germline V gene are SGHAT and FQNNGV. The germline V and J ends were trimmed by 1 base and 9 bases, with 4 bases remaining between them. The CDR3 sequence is CASSLVSEQFF. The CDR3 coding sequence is TGTGCCAGCAGCTTAGTAAGTGAGCAGTTCTTC.

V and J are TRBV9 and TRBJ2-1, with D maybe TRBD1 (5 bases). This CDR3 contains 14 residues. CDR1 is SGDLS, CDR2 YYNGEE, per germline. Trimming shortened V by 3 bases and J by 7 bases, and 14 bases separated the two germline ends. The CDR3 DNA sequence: TGTGCCAGCAGCGAAACAGGTGGTGGGAATGAGCAGTTCTTC. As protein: CASSETGGGNEQFF.

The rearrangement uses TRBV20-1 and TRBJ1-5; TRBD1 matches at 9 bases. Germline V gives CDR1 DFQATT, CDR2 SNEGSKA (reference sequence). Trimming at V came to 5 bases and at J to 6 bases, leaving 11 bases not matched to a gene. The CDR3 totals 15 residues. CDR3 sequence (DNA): TGCAGTGCTTTCCGGGACAGGGCCGATGGTCAGCCCCAGCATTTT. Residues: CSAFRDRADGQPQHF.

The CDR3 loop reads CSVAVLASGGGTQYF. The CDR3, as DNA: TGCAGCGTGGCCGTCCTGGCTAGCGGGGGTGGTACGCAGTATTTT. The chain has TRBV29-1 and TRBJ2-3, with 10 positions matching TRBD2. The CDR3 has 15 residues. The germline V gene has CDR1 SQVTM and CDR2 ANQGSEA. With 6 bases clipped from V and 8 bases from J, the junction kept 14 bases outside the gene matches.

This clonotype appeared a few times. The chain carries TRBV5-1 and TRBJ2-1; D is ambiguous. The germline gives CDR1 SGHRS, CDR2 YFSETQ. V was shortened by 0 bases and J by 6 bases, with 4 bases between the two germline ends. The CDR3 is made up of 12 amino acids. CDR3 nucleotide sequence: TGCGCCAGCAGCTTGGCCTTCAATGAGCAGTTCTTC. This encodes CASSLAFNEQFF.

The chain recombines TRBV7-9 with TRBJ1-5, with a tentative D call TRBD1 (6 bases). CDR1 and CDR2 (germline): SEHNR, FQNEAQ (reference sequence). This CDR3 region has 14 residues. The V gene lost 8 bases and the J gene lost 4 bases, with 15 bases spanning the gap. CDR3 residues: CASESGGANQPQHF. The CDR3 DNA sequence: TGTGCCAGCGAGAGCGGGGGCGCGAATCAGCCCCAGCATTTT.

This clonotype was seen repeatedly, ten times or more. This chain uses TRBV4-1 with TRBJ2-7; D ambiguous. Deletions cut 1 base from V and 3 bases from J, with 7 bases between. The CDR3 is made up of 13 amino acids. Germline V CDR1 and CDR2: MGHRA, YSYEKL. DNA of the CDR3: TGCGCCAGCAGCCAAGGTACCGTCTACGAGCAGTACTTC. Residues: CASSQGTVYEQYF.

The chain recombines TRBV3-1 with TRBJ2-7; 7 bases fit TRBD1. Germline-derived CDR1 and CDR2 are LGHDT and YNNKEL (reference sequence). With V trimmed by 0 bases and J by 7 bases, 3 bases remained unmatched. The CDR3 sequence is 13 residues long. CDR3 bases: TGTGCCAGCAGCCAAGAAAGGGACAGAGAGCAGTACTTC. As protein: CASSQERDREQYF.

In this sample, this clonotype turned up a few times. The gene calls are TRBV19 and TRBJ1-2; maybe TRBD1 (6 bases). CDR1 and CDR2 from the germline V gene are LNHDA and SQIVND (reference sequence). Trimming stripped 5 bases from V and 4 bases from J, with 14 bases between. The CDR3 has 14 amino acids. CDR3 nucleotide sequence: TGTGCCAGTAGTTTGGACAGACAGCTCTATGGCTACACCTTC. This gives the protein CASSLDRQLYGYTF.

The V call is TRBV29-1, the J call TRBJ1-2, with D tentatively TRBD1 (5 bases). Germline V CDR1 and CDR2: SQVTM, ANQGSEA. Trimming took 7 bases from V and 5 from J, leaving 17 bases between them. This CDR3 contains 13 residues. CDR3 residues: CSARSGLSYGYTF. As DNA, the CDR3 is TGCAGCGCGAGATCAGGGTTGTCTTATGGCTACACCTTC. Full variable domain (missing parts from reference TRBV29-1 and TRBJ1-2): SAVISQKPSRDICQRGTSLTIQCQVDSQVTMMFWYRQQPGQSLTLIATANQGSEATYESGFVIDKFPISRPNLTFSTLTVSNMSPEDSSIYLCSARSGLSYGYTFGSGTRLTVV.